This TCR beta chain was obtained from a study of cytomegalovirus exposure and HLA in healthy donors. Study-level results: CMV serostatus alone was available as immune exposure information. Another analysis was done later, and it associated approximately 17,000 TCR beta sequences with HLA alleles at 0.05 false discovery rate.

V lost 3 bases and J lost 3, with 15 bases in between. Germline V gene data show CDR1 as LNHDA and CDR2 as SQIVND (reference sequence). The CDR3 contains 15 residues. With 60 Vbeta and 13 Jbeta primers, the PCR was carried out. Profiling relied on immunoSEQ multiplex PCR, and the TCRdb table lists in-frame clones only, not all of them. This table has roughly 89,000 clones, about 75% appearing once. In regard to this clone: Its target is not known.

The clonotype comes from a man aged 25 to 40 in good health and CMV-seropositive. Sequenced sample: PBMCs. This chain joins TRBV19 and TRBJ2-7; D is possibly TRBD2 (7 bases). The CDR3, as DNA: TGTGCCAGTAGTATTAGGGGGGGGCAGTACTACGAGCAGTACTTC. Translation gives CASSIRGGQYYEQYF.